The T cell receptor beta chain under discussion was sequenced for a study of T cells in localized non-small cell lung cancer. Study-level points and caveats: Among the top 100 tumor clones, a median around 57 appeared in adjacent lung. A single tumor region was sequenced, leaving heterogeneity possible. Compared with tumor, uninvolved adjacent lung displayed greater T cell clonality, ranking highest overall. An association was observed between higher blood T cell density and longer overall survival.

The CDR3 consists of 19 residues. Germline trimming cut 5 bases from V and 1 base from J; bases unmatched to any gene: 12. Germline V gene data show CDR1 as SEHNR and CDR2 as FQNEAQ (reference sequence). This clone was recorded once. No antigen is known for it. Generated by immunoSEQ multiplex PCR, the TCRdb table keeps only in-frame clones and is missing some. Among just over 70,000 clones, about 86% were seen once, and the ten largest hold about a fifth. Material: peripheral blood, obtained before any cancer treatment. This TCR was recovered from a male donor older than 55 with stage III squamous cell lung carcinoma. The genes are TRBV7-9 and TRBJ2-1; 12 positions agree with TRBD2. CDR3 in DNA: TGTGCCAGCAGCCTCGGGAGTCTAGCGGGGGGGCGGTCCTACAATGAGCAGTTCTTC. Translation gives CASSLGSLAGGRSYNEQFF. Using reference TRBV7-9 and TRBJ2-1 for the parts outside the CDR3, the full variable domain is DTGVSQNPRHKITKRGQNVTFRCDPISEHNRLYWYRQTLGQGPEFLTYFQNEAQLEKSRLLSDRFSAERPKGSFSTLEIQRTEQGDSAMYLCASSLGSLAGGRSYNEQFFGPGTRLTVL.